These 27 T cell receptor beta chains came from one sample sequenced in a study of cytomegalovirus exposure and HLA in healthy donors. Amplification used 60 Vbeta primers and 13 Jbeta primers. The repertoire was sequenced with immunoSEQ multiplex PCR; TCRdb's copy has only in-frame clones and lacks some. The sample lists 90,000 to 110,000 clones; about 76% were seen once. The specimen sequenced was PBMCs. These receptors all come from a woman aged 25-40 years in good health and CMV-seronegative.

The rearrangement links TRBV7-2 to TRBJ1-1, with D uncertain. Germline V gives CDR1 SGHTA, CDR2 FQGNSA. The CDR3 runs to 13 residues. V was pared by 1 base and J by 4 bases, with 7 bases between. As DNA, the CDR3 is TGTGCCAGCAGCTTAGTTCCCTCCACTGAAGCTTTCTTT. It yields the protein CASSLVPSTEAFF.

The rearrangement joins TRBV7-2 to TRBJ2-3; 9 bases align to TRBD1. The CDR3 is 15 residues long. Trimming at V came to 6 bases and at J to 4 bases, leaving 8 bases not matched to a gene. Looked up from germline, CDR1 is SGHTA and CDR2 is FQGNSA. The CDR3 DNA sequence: TGTGCCAGCAGACCTAACAGGGGGCGCGCAGATACGCAGTATTTT. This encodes CASRPNRGRADTQYF.

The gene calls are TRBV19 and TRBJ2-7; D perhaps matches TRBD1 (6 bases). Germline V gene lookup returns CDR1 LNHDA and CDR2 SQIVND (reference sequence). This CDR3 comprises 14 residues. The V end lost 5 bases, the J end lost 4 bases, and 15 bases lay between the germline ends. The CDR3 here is CASSPEQGGYEQYF. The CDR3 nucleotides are TGTGCCAGTAGTCCGGAACAGGGTGGGTACGAGCAGTACTTC.

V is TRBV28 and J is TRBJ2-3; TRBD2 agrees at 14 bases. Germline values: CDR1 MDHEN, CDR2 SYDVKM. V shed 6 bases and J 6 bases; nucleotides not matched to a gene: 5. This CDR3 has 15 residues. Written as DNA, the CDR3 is TGTGCCAGCAGGGGGACTAGCGGGAGTGGGGATACGCAGTATTTT. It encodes CASRGTSGSGDTQYF.

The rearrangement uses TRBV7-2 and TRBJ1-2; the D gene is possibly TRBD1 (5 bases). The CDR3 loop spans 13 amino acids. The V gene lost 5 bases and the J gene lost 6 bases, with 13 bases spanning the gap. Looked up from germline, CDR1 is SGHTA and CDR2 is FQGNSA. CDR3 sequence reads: CASSDGPGDGYTF. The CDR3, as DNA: TGTGCCAGCAGCGACGGGCCGGGGGATGGCTACACCTTC.

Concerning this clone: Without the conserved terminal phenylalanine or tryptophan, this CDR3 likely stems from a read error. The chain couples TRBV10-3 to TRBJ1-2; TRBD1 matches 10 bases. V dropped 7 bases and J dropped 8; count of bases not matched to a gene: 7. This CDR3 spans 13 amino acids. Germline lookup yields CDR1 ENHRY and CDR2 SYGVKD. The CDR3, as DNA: TGTGCCATCATGACAGGGGGCCAAGGGGGCTACACCTCC. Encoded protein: CAIMTGGQGGYTS.

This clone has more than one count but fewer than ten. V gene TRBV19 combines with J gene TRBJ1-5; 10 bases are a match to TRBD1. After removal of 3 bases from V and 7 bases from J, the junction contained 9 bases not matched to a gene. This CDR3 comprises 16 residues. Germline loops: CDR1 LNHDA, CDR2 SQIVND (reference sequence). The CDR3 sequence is CASSMGAGTGDQPQHF. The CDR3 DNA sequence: TGTGCCAGTAGTATGGGGGCCGGGACAGGGGACCAGCCCCAGCATTTT.

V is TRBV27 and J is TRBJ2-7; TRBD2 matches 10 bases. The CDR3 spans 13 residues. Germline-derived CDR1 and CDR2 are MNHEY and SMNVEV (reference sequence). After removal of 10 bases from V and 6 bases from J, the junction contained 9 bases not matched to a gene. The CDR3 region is CATFSGRNLEQYF. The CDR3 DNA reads TGTGCCACTTTTAGCGGGAGGAATCTCGAGCAGTACTTC.

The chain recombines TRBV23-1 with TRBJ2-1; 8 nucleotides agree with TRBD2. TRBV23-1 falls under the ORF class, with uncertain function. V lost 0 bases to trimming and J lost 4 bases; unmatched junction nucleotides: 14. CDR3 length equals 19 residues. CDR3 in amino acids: CASSQSFSGDPKVYNEQFF. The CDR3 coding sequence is TGCGCCAGCAGTCAATCCTTTAGCGGGGACCCAAAAGTTTACAATGAGCAGTTCTTC.

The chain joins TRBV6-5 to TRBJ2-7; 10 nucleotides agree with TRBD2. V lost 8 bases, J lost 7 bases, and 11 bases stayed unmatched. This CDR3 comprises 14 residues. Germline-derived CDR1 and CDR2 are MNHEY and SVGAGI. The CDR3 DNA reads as TGTGCCAGCCTACCAGCGGGAGGGCCGAATGAGCAGTACTTC. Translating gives CASLPAGGPNEQYF.

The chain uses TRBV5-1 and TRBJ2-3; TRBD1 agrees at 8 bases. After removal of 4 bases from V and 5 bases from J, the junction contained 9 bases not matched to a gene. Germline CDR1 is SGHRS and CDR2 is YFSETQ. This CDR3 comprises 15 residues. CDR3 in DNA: TGCGCCAGCAGCCTCGACCATACAGGGGGAGATACGCAGTATTTT. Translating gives CASSLDHTGGDTQYF.

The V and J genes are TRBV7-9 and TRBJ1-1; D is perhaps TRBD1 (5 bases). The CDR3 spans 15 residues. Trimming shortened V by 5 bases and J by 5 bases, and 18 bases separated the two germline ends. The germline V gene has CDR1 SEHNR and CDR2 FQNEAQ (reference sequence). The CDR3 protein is CASSSALGGETEAFF. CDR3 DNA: TGTGCCAGCAGCAGCGCCTTGGGGGGAGAGACTGAAGCTTTCTTT.

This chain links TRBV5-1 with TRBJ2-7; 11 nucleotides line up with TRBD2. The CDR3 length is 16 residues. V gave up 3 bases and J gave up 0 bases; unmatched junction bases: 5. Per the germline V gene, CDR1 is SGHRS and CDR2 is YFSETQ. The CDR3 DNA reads TGCGCCAGCAGCTGGACTAGCGGGTTGAGCTCCTACGAGCAGTACTTC. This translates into CASSWTSGLSSYEQYF.

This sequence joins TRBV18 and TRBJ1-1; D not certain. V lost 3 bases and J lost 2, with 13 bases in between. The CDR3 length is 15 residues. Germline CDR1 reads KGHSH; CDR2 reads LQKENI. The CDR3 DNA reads TGTGCCAGCTCACCTTTTAGCCCCCCAAACACTGAAGCTTTCTTT. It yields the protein CASSPFSPPNTEAFF.

The CDR3 DNA reads TGCGCCAGCAGTCGGACTAGCGGGTATTACGAGCAGTACTTC. Amino acid sequence: CASSRTSGYYEQYF. The chain combines TRBV10-1 with TRBJ2-7, with TRBD2 identical over 11 bases. V was clipped by 5 bases and J by 4 bases; unmatched bases: 4. This CDR3 region has 14 residues. Per the germline V gene, CDR1 is WNHNN and CDR2 is SYGVQD (reference sequence).

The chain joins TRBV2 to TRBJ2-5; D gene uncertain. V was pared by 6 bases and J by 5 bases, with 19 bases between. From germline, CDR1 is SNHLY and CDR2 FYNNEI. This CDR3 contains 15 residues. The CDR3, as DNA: TGTGCCAGCAGGAGTCTAAGTATTGCCGGGGAGACCCAGTACTTC. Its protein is CASRSLSIAGETQYF.

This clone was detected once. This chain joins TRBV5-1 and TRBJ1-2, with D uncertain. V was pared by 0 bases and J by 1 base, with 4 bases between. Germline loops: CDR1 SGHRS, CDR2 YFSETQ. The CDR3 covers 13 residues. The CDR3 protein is CASSLALNYGYTF. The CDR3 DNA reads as TGCGCCAGCAGCTTGGCCCTTAACTATGGCTACACCTTC.

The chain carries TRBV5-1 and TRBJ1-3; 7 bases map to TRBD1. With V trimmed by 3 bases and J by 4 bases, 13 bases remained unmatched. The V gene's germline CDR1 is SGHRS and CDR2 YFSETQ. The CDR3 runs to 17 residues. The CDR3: CASSSRFTGEQGNTIYF. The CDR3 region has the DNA TGCGCCAGCAGCTCACGGTTTACAGGGGAGCAAGGAAACACCATATATTTT.

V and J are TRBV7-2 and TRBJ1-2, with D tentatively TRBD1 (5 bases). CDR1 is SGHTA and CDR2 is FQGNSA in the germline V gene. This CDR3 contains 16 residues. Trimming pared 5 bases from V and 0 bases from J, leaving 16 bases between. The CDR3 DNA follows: TGTGCCAGCAGCCCAACGTCCGACAGAGCTAACTATGGCTACACCTTC. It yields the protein CASSPTSDRANYGYTF.

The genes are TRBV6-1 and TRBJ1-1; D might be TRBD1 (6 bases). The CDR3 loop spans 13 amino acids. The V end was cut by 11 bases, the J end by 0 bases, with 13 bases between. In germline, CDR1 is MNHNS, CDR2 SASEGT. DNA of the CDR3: TGTGCCGGTCGGACAGACGTGAACACTGAAGCTTTCTTT. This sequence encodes CAGRTDVNTEAFF.

The DNA for the CDR3 is TGTGCCAGCAGTTACTCGCAGCGGCTCGCCTACGAGCAGTACTTC. Translated: CASSYSQRLAYEQYF. The chain is built from TRBV6-6 and TRBJ2-7; the D gene is possibly TRBD2 (5 bases). CDR3 length: 15 amino acids. Trimming shortened V by 0 bases and J by 2 bases, and 11 bases separated the two germline ends. Germline CDR1 is MNHNY and CDR2 is SVGAGI (reference sequence).

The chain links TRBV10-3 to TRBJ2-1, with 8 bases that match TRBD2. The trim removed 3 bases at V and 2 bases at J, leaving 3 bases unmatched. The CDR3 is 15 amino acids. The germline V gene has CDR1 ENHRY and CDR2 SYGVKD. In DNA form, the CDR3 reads TGTGCCATCAGTGATAGCGGGACCCCCTACAATGAGCAGTTCTTC. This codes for CAISDSGTPYNEQFF.

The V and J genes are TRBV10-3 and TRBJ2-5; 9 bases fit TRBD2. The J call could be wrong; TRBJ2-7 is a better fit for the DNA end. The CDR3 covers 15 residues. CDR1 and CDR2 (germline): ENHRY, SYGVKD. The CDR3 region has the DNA TGTGCCATCAGTGAGTGGACTAGCGCTTACTACGAGCAGTACTTC. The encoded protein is CAISEWTSAYYEQYF.

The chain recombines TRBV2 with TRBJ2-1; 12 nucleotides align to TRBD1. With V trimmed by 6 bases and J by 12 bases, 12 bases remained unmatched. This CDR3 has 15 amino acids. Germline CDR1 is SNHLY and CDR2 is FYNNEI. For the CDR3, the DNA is TGTGCCAGCAGCCAAAGAGGGACAGGGGGCGGGCTGCAGTTCTTC. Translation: CASSQRGTGGGLQFF.

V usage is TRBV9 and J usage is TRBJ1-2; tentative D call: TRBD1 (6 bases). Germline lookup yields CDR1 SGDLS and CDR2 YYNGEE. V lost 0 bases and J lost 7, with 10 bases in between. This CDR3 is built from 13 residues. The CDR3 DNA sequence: TGTGCCAGCAGCGTAGCGACAGGCAGTGGCTACACCTTC. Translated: CASSVATGSGYTF.

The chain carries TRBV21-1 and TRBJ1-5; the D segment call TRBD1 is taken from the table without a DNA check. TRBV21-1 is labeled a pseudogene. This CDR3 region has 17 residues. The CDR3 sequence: CASRRCAGQGTDQPQHF. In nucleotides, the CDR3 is TGTGCCAGCAGGCGTTGTGCTGGACAGGGAACCGATCAGCCCCAGCATTTT.

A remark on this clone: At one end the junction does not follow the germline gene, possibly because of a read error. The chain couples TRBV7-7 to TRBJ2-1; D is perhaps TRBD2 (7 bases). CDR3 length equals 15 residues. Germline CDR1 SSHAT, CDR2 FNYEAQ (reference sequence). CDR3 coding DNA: TGTGCTAGCAGCTCTACACTTGGGGGGGCGGGTGAGCAGTTCTTC. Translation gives CASSSTLGGAGEQFF.